These 17 T cell receptor beta chains were sequenced from one sample in a study of CD4 T cells in relation to SARS-CoV-2 and coronaviruses. The unexposed donors gave CD4+ T cells in about 2011-2018, prior to COVID-19. Data came from immunoSEQ multiplex PCR; TCRdb stores just in-frame clones and leaves some out. This sample has about 65,000 clones, with about nine tenths found just once. The sample was memory CD4+ T cells from PBMCs. The receptors were gathered from a human donor in good health.

V usage is TRBV7-6 and J usage is TRBJ2-5; 12 bases agree with TRBD2. The CDR3 spans 18 residues. The V gene end was trimmed by 1 base and the J gene end by 5 bases; junction bases not matched to a gene: 11. Germline lookup yields CDR1 SGHVS and CDR2 FNYEAQ. CDR3 bases: TGTGCCAGCAGCTTAGTTACTAGCGGGGGGCCCACTGGGGAGACCCAGTACTTC. Residues: CASSLVTSGGPTGETQYF.

The genes are TRBV19 and TRBJ2-3; 7 nucleotides align to TRBD1. The germline CDR1 and CDR2 sequences are LNHDA and SQIVND (reference sequence). CDR3 length equals 14 residues. The trim removed 5 bases at V and 6 bases at J, leaving 8 bases unmatched. The CDR3 DNA follows: TGTGCCAGTAGTCTGGGACAGTTAGGGGATACGCAGTATTTT. It translates to CASSLGQLGDTQYF.

V gene TRBV9 combines with J gene TRBJ1-5; D remains ambiguous. CDR1 and CDR2 from the germline V gene are SGDLS and YYNGEE. This CDR3 contains 13 residues. V lost 2 bases and J 4 bases, leaving 7 bases between the germline ends. The CDR3 region is CASSVTPNQPQHF. The CDR3 coding sequence is TGTGCCAGCAGCGTTACCCCTAATCAGCCCCAGCATTTT.

The chain joins TRBV5-1 to TRBJ1-3; D unresolved. Germline CDR1 reads SGHRS; CDR2 reads YFSETQ. The CDR3 is 14 amino acids. Trimming removed 2 bases from V and 0 bases from J, with 6 bases in between. The DNA of the CDR3 is TGCGCCAGCAGCTTTTCCGACTCTGGAAACACCATATATTTT. It yields the protein CASSFSDSGNTIYF. The whole variable domain, remainder taken from reference TRBV5-1 and TRBJ1-3, is KAGVTQTPRYLIKTRGQQVTLSCSPISGHRSVSWYQQTPGQGLQFLFEYFSETQRNKGNFPGRFSGRQFSNSRSEMNVSTLELGDSALYLCASSFSDSGNTIYFGEGSWLTVV.

V gene TRBV5-6 combines with J gene TRBJ2-5; D might be TRBD1 or TRBD2, each matching 6 bases. The CDR3 covers 14 residues. CDR1 and CDR2 (germline): SGHDT, YYEEEE. The V and J ends lost 3 bases and 2 bases respectively, with 11 bases between them. The CDR3 DNA follows: TGTGCCAGCAGCTATCAGGGGACTCAAGAGACCCAGTACTTC. Its translation: CASSYQGTQETQYF.

The chain's CDR3 is CASSYSGRTPAWGEQYF. The CDR3, as DNA: TGCGCCAGCAGTTATAGCGGGAGGACACCCGCCTGGGGCGAGCAGTACTTC. The gene calls are TRBV5-1 and TRBJ2-7; 10 nucleotides line up with TRBD2. The CDR3 loop spans 17 amino acids. Germline trimming cut 5 bases from V and 6 bases from J; bases unmatched to any gene: 17. CDR1 is SGHRS, CDR2 YFSETQ, per germline.

This clone has just a few counts. The chain couples TRBV5-1 to TRBJ2-7; D may match TRBD1 or TRBD2 (5 bases each). Trimming removed 5 bases at V and 0 bases at J, with 12 bases between. Germline V gene sequence: CDR1 SGHRS, CDR2 YFSETQ. The CDR3 runs 14 residues. The CDR3 nucleotides read TGCGCCAGCAGGGGGGAGCCGGACTCCTACGAGCAGTACTTC. Translation: CASRGEPDSYEQYF.

V and J are TRBV6-5 and TRBJ2-3, with TRBD2 identical over 7 bases. The length of the CDR3 is 13 residues. CDR1 and CDR2 (germline): MNHEY, SVGAGI. J lost 3 bases, V lost 8 bases, and 5 bases had no gene match. The CDR3 DNA reads as TGTGCCAGCGGGGAGGGAACTACAGATACGCAGTATTTT. It is translated as CASGEGTTDTQYF.

This chain connects TRBV6-5 to TRBJ1-4; 9 bases align to TRBD1. The CDR3 has 14 residues. Losses at the gene ends were 10 bases for V and 13 bases for J; bases not matched to a gene: 16. In germline, CDR1 is MNHEY, CDR2 SVGAGI. CDR3: CATSPDRGFEVLFF. CDR3 bases: TGTGCCACCTCGCCAGACAGGGGGTTTGAGGTACTGTTTTTT.

V usage is TRBV10-3 and J usage is TRBJ1-4; TRBD1 matches at 10 bases. The V gene end was trimmed by 4 bases and the J gene end by 8 bases; junction bases not matched to a gene: 7. This CDR3 is built from 15 residues. CDR1 and CDR2 (germline): ENHRY, SYGVKD. The CDR3 sequence is CAISGQGASEEKLFF. In nucleotides, the CDR3 is TGTGCCATCAGTGGACAGGGGGCGTCGGAAGAAAAACTGTTTTTT.

This sequence joins TRBV27 and TRBJ2-2; D may be TRBD2 (5 bases). This CDR3 contains 14 residues. V was cut by 4 bases and J by 5 bases, with 11 bases left in between. The germline V gene has CDR1 MNHEY and CDR2 SMNVEV (reference sequence). The chain's CDR3 is CASSYLAWTGELFF. The CDR3 nucleotides are TGTGCCAGCAGTTACCTAGCATGGACCGGGGAGCTGTTTTTT.

The chain is built from TRBV9 and TRBJ1-3; D remains unclear. The V and J ends lost 3 bases and 4 bases respectively, with 23 bases between them. CDR1 is SGDLS and CDR2 is YYNGEE in the germline V gene. The CDR3 is 18 residues long. The CDR3 here is CASSEEHGKGLLGNTIYF. As DNA, the CDR3 is TGTGCCAGCAGCGAAGAGCACGGGAAGGGCCTTTTAGGAAACACCATATATTTT.

This CDR3 is CASSLVAPYTEAFF. The CDR3 DNA reads as TGTGCCAGCAGCTTAGTAGCCCCATACACTGAAGCTTTCTTT. The genes are TRBV11-2 and TRBJ1-1; D is uncertain. This CDR3 is built from 14 residues. Germline V lookup: CDR1 SGHAT, CDR2 FQNNGV. V was clipped by 1 base and J by 3 bases, with 9 bases between them. Supplemented by reference TRBV11-2 and TRBJ1-1, the full variable domain reads EAGVAQSPRYKIIEKRQSVAFWCNPISGHATLYWYQQILGQGPKLLIQFQNNGVVDDSQLPKDRFSAERLKGVDSTLKIQPAKLEDSAVYLCASSLVAPYTEAFFGQGTRLTVV.

V gene TRBV27 combines with J gene TRBJ1-6; 10 positions match TRBD1. This CDR3 has 15 residues. V lost 5 bases to trimming and J lost 11 bases; unmatched junction nucleotides: 9. Germline V gives CDR1 MNHEY, CDR2 SMNVEV (reference sequence). CDR3 bases: TGTGCCAGCAGTCTCGGACAGGGGGTTCATGCACCCCTCCACTTT. Encoded protein: CASSLGQGVHAPLHF.

The chain couples TRBV18 to TRBJ1-2; D perhaps matches TRBD1 (5 bases). CDR3 size: 16 residues. Germline assignment: CDR1 KGHSH and CDR2 LQKENI. The V and J ends lost 2 bases and 4 bases respectively, with 17 bases between them. DNA of the CDR3: TGTGCCAGCTCACCATATGAAACAGCGGGGGTCTATGGCTACACCTTC. Amino acid sequence: CASSPYETAGVYGYTF.

The gene calls are TRBV5-1 and TRBJ2-1; D possibly matches TRBD1 or TRBD2 (5 bases each). The CDR3 is 13 amino acids. CDR1 and CDR2 (germline): SGHRS, YFSETQ. Trimming left V 4 bases short and J 12 bases short, with 17 bases between. Written as DNA, the CDR3 is TGCGCCAGCAGCCCTCAACCGGGGCCGGCGCAGTTCTTC. Encoded protein: CASSPQPGPAQFF.

This CDR3 reads CAIGKGGDTQYF. The DNA of the CDR3 is TGTGCCATCGGTAAAGGGGGGGATACGCAGTATTTT. The chain couples TRBV10-3 to TRBJ2-3, with D perhaps being TRBD1 or TRBD2 (6 bases each). The CDR3 loop spans 12 amino acids. Trimming cost V 8 bases and J 6 bases, with 12 bases left between them. Germline V lookup: CDR1 ENHRY, CDR2 SYGVKD.